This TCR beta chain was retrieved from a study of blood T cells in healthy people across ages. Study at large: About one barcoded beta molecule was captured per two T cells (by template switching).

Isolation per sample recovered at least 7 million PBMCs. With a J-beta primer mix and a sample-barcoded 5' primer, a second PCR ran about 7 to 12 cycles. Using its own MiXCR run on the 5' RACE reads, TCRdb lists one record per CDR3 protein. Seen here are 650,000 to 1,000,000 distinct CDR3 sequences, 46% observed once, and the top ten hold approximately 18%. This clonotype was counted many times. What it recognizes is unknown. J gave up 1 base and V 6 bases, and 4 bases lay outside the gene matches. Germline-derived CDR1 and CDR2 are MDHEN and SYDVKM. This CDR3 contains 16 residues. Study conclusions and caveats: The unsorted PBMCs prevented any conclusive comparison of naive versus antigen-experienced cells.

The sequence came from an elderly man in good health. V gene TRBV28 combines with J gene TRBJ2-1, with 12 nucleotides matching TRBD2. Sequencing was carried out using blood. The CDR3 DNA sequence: TGTGCCAGCAGCTCAGGACTAGCGGGATCCTACAATGAGCAGTTCTTC. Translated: CASSSGLAGSYNEQFF.